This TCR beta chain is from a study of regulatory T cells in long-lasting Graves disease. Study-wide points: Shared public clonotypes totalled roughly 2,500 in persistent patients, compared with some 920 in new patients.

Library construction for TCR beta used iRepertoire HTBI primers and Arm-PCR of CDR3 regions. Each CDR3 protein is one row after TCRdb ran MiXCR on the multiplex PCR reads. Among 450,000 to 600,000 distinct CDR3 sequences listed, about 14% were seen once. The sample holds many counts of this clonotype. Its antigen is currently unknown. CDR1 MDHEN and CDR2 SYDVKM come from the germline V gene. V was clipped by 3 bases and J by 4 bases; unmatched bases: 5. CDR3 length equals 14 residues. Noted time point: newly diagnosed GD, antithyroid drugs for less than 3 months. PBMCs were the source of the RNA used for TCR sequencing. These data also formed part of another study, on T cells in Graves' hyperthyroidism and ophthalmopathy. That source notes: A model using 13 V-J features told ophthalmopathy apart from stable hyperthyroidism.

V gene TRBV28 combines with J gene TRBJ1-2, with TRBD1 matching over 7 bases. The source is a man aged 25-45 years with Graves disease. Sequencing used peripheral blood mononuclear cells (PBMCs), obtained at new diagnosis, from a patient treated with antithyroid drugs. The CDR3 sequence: CASSFDREGYGYTF. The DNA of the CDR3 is TGTGCCAGCAGTTTCGACAGGGAAGGCTATGGCTACACCTTC.